This T cell receptor (beta chain) was profiled in a study of blood T cell repertoires in COVID-19. Overall study: PBMCs, B-cell-depleted T cells, or T cells provided the cDNA or gDNA that made up the material.

Authors' analysis steps: Estimation of nucleated cell counts was performed using reference gene primer amplification. Sequencing was performed with immunoSEQ multiplex PCR; in TCRdb, only in-frame clones are kept and a portion is missing. The V and J calls and clone size come from that table; D and trimming were worked out from the DNA. The sample consists of 25,000 or so clones, 94% of them appearing once. Per germline, CDR1 SGHVS and CDR2 FQNEAQ. The CDR3 contains 17 residues. The V end lost 2 bases, the J end lost 1 base, and 15 bases lay between the germline ends. This sequence was found in a woman aged 45-60 years with active COVID-19. The chain has TRBV7-8 and TRBJ1-5; weak D call: TRBD1 (5 bases). The specimen was peripheral blood. CDR3 coding DNA: TGTGCCAGCAGCTTATTTGTGGGGACTCTAAGCAATCAGCCCCAGCATTTT. As protein: CASSLFVGTLSNQPQHF.